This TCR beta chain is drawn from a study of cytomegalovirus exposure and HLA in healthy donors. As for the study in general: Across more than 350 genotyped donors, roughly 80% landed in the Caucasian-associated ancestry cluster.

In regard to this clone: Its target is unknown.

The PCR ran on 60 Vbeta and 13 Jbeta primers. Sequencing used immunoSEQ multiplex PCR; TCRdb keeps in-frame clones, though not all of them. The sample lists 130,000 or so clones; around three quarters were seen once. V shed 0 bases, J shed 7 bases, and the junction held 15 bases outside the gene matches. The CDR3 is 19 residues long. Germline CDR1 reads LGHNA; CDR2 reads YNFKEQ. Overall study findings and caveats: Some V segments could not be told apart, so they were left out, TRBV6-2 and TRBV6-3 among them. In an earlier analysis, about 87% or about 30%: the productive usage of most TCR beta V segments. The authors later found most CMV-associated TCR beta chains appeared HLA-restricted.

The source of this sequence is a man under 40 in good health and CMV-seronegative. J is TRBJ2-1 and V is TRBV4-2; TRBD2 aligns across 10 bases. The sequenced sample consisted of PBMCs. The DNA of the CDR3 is TGTGCCAGCAGCCAAGACCCCGGGGTAGCGGGGGGACCTCTTAATGAGCAGTTCTTC. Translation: CASSQDPGVAGGPLNEQFF.